These T cell receptor beta chains were read from a single sample in a study of human T cells and chemical hapten exposure. Using its own MiXCR run on the RACE reads, TCRdb lists one record per CDR3 protein. The sample lists under 450,000 distinct CDR3 sequences; about 4.4% were seen once. This material consisted of whole blood, taken in connection with sensitization to the hapten diphenylcyclopropenone (DPC). Every receptor here comes from a woman aged 50 to 60 with alopecia areata. Some clones in this sample may be carry-over from other donors' samples. CDR3s include the opening cysteine and the closing phenylalanine or tryptophan. The order of the fields is clone size, J gene, D gene, V gene, CDR3 DNA, CDR3 protein. A D gene is named only where the DNA matches it firmly. Size tells how often a clone was seen (once, few, many) or the class of an expanded clone, and some rows leave it out.

>few|TRBJ2-1|TRBD2|TRBV15
TGTGCCACCAGGAGGACTAGCGGGTACAATGAGCAGTTCTTC
CATRRTSGYNEQFF
>many|TRBJ1-1|TRBD1|TRBV28
TGTGCCAGCCATGACAGGGTCAGATTGTCTGGGACTGAAGCTTTCTTT
CASHDRVRLSGTEAFF
>many|TRBJ1-6|NA|TRBV6-2/TRBV6-3
TGTGCCAGCAGTTTTAGCCGGGCTCCCCTCCACTTT
CASSFSRAPLHF
>many|TRBJ2-5|TRBD2|TRBV28
TGTGCCAGCACCCCCCGACTAGCGGTGTTGGGGACCCAGTACTTC
CASTPRLAVLGTQYF
>many|TRBJ1-1|NA|TRBV12-3/TRBV12-4
TGTGCCAGCAGTTTCCCAGGAGGGAACACTGAAGCTTTCTTT
CASSFPGGNTEAFF
>many|TRBJ2-1|TRBD1|TRBV27
TGTGCCAGCATCCCCTCCCGGGGGACAGGGAAGAGGGCCCCCTTCTTC
CASIPSRGTGKRAPFF
>NA|TRBJ2-3|TRBD2|TRBV20-1
TGCAGTGCTCCCGCCGGGGGAGGGCCCTCAGATACGCAGTATTTT
CSAPAGGGPSDTQYF
>few|TRBJ1-2|TRBD1|TRBV20-1
TGCAGTTCTCCTGACAGGGGGCTTTCGCAAGGCTACACCTTC
CSSPDRGLSQGYTF
>NA|TRBJ1-5|NA|TRBV18
TGTGCCAGCCAATCTCGGGGGAGTGGTCAGCCCCAGCATTTT
CASQSRGSGQPQHF
>NA|TRBJ2-2|NA|TRBV7-9
TGTGCCAGCAGTCCACCGGACTTCTTGTTGTTTTTT
CASSPPDFLLFF
>many|TRBJ1-2|TRBD1|TRBV12-3/TRBV12-4
TGTGCCAGCAGAGGACAGGGGAACTATGGCTACACCTTC
CASRGQGNYGYTF
>NA|TRBJ2-3|NA|TRBV9
TGTGCCAGCAGCGTCCAGATCACAGATACGCAGTATTTT
CASSVQITDTQYF
>few|TRBJ1-1|NA|TRBV20-1
TGCAGTGCTCCCGGGAACACTGAAGCTTTCTTT
CSAPGNTEAFF
>many|TRBJ2-3|NA|TRBV6-5
TGTGCCAGCAGCCCCGGACAGAGGGGTACGCAGTATTTT
CASSPGQRGTQYF
>NA|TRBJ2-1|NA|TRBV7-2
TGTGCCAGCAGCCCCCCTGGCGGGGAAGCCTACAATGAGCAGTTCTTC
CASSPPGGEAYNEQFF
>few|TRBJ1-2|NA|TRBV4-2
TGTGCCAGCGGGGACGGGGGTGGCTACACCTTC
CASGDGGGYTF
>many|TRBJ1-5|TRBD1|TRBV29-1
TGCAGCGTTCAACTGGGTGGACAGGCAAACCAGCCCCAGCATTTT
CSVQLGGQANQPQHF
>many|TRBJ2-3|TRBD2|TRBV7-7
TGTGCCAGCAGCACCGGACTAGCGGGGGCAGATACGCAGTATTTT
CASSTGLAGADTQYF
>NA|TRBJ2-1|NA|TRBV3-1
TGTGCCAGCAGCCCCGAGAGCAATGAGCAGTTCTTC
CASSPESNEQFF
>many|TRBJ1-2|NA|TRBV15
TGTGCCACCAGCAGAGGGGCGTACAATCGAAATTTAGCTAACTATGGCTACACCTTC
CATSRGAYNRNLANYGYTF
>NA|TRBJ1-2|NA|TRBV20-1
TGCAGTGCCCTTGACAGAAAAACTAACTATGGCTACACCTTC
CSALDRKTNYGYTF
>many|TRBJ1-2|TRBD1|TRBV12-3/TRBV12-4
TGTGCCAGCAGCCCAGGAGGAGGGGGCAGTTATGGCTACACCTTC
CASSPGGGGSYGYTF
>NA|TRBJ2-7|NA|TRBV6-5
TGTGCCAGCAGTTACTCGAGTGTGCTAGCCTCCTACGAGCAGTACTTC
CASSYSSVLASYEQYF
>many|TRBJ1-6|NA|TRBV7-8
TGTGCCAGCAGCAGTAGACCGCCGAGCTCCTATAATTCACCCCTCCACTTT
CASSSRPPSSYNSPLHF
>many|TRBJ1-2|TRBD1|TRBV6-1
TGTGCCAGCAGTGAAGGTCTGACAGGGGACTATGGCTACACCTTC
CASSEGLTGDYGYTF
>few|TRBJ1-6|NA|TRBV4-1
TGCGCCAGCAGCCAGGGGAGGGAGGGGGTAAATTCACCCCTCCACTTT
CASSQGREGVNSPLHF
>NA|TRBJ2-5|TRBD2|TRBV10-3
TGTGCCATCAGCCCTAGCGGGGGGTACCAAGAGACCCAGTACTTC
CAISPSGGYQETQYF
>few|TRBJ1-6|TRBD1|TRBV20-1
TGCAGTGCTAGAGATCGGACAGGGGGCAATTCACCCCTCCACTTT
CSARDRTGGNSPLHF
>NA|TRBJ1-2|TRBD1|TRBV24-1
TGTGCCACCAGTGATCGACAGGGCACTGACTATGGCTACACCTTC
CATSDRQGTDYGYTF
>NA|TRBJ2-1|TRBD2|TRBV7-2
TGTGCCAGCAGCTCATCCGGGACTAGCGGCATCTATGAGCAGTTCTTC
CASSSSGTSGIYEQFF
>NA|TRBJ1-5|NA|TRBV7-8
TGTGCCAGCAGCTCCCACCGGAGGCAGCCCCAGCATTTT
CASSSHRRQPQHF
>many|TRBJ2-1|NA|TRBV29-1
TGCAGCGTGGATCCCGGGTCTCAGTTCTTC
CSVDPGSQFF
>many|TRBJ2-3|NA|TRBV6-2/TRBV6-3
TGTGCCAGCAGTTACAGCCGGGATACGCAGTATTTT
CASSYSRDTQYF
>few|TRBJ2-4|TRBD1|TRBV7-9
TGTGCCAGCAGTAGGACAGGGGTACTGAAAAACATTCAGTACTTC
CASSRTGVLKNIQYF
>many|TRBJ2-5|NA|TRBV12-3/TRBV12-4
TGTGCCAGCACCATCGGACAGTACCAAGAGACCCAGTACTTC
CASTIGQYQETQYF
>few|TRBJ1-5|NA|TRBV20-1
TGCAGTGCTAGAGATCTATCGGACAACTTCAATCAGCCCCAGCATTTT
CSARDLSDNFNQPQHF
>many|TRBJ1-1|TRBD1|TRBV10-3
TGTGCCATCAGGGCCGGGACAGGGGGGTACACTGAAGCTTTCTTT
CAIRAGTGGYTEAFF
>many|TRBJ1-5|NA|TRBV9
TGTGCCAGCAGCGTAGGTGTCAATAGCAATCAGCCCCAGCATTTT
CASSVGVNSNQPQHF
>many|TRBJ2-3|TRBD2|TRBV5-1
TGCGCCAGCAGCTTGAGCGGGGGGGCCTTATATACGCAGTATTTT
CASSLSGGALYTQYF
>few|TRBJ1-6|NA|TRBV9
TGTGCCAGCAGCGTGTCAGGGGAGCAGAATTCACCCCTCCACTTT
CASSVSGEQNSPLHF
>many|TRBJ2-6|NA|TRBV10-3
TGTGCCATCAGTGAAAACCCCTTGTGGGAGGCCAACGTCCTGACTTTC
CAISENPLWEANVLTF